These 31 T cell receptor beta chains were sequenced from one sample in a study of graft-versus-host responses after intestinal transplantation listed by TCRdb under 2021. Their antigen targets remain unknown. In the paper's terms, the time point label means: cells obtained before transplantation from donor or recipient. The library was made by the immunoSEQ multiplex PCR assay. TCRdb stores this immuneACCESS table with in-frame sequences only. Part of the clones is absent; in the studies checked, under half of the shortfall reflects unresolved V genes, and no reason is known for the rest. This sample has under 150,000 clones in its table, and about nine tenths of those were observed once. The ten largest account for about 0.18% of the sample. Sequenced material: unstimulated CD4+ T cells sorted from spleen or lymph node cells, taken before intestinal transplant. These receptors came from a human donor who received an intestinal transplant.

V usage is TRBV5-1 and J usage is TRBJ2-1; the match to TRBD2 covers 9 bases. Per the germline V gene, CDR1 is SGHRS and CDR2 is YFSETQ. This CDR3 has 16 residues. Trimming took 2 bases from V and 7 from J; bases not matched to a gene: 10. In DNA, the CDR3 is TGCGCCAGCAGCTTCTTAGCGGGAGCGGTTTGGAATGAGCAGTTCTTC. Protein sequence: CASSFLAGAVWNEQFF.

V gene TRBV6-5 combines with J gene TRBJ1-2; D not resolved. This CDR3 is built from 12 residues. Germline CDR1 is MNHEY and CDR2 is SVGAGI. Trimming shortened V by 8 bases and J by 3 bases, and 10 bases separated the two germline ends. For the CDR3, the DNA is TGTGCCAGCGGTCGGGGAGACTATGGCTACACCTTC. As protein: CASGRGDYGYTF.

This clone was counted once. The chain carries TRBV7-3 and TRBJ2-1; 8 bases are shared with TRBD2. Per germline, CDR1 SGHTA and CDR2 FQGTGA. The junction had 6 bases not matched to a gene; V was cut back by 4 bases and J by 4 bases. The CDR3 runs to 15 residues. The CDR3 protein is CASSSTGTRYNEQFF. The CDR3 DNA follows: TGTGCCAGCAGCTCCACCGGGACTAGATACAATGAGCAGTTCTTC.

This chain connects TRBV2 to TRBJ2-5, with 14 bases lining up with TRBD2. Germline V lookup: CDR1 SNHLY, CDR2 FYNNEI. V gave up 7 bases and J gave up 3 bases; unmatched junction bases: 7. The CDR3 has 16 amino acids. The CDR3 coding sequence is TGTGCCAGCATCAACCCGGGACTAGCGGGAGAAGAGACCCAGTACTTC. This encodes CASINPGLAGEETQYF.

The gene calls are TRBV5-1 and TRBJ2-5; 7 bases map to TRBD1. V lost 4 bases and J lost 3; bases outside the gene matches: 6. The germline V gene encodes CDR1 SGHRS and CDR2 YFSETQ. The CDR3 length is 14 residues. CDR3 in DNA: TGCGCCAGCAGCCTAGGGGGCCTCGAAGAGACCCAGTACTTC. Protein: CASSLGGLEETQYF.

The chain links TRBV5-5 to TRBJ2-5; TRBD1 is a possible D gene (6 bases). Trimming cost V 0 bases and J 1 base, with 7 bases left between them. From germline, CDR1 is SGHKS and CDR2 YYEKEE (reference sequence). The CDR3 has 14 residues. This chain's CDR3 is CASSLGQAQETQYF. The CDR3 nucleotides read TGTGCCAGCAGCTTGGGACAGGCCCAAGAGACCCAGTACTTC.

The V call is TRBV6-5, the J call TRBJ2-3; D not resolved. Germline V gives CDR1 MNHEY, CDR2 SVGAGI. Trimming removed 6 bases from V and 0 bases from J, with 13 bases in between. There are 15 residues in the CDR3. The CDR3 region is CASSSRSPSTDTQYF. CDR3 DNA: TGTGCCAGCAGCTCCCGGTCACCTAGCACAGATACGCAGTATTTT.

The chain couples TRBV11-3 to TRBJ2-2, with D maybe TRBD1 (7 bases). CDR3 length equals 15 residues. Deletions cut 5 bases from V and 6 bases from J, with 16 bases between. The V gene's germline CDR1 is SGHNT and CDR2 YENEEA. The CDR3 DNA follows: TGTGCCAGCAGCGCGGGGACAGAGAAACCCGGGGAGCTGTTTTTT. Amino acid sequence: CASSAGTEKPGELFF.

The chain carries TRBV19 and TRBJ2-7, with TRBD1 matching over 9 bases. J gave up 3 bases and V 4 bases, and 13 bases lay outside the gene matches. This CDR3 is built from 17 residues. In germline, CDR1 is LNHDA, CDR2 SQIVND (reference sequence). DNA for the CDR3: TGTGCCAGTAGTACCCCGACCGACAGGGGGGACAACTACGAGCAGTACTTC. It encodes CASSTPTDRGDNYEQYF.

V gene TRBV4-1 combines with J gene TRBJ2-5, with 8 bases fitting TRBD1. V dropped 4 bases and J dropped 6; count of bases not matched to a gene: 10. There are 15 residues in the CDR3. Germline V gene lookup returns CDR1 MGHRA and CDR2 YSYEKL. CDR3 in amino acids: CASSRDRGQMKTQYF. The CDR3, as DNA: TGCGCCAGCAGCCGAGACAGGGGTCAAATGAAGACCCAGTACTTC.

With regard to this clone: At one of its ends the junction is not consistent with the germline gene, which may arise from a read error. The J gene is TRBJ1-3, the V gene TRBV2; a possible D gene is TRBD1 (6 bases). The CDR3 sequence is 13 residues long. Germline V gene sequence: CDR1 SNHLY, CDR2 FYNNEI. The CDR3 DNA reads TGTGCCAGCAGAGTCGGGACATCTTCAATTTTGCATTTT. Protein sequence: CASRVGTSSILHF.

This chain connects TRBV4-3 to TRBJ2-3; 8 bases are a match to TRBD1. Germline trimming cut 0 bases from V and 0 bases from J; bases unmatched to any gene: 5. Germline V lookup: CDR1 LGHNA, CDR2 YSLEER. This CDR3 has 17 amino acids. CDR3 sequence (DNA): TGCGCCAGCAGCCAAGATAGGACAGGGCCTAGCACAGATACGCAGTATTTT. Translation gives CASSQDRTGPSTDTQYF.

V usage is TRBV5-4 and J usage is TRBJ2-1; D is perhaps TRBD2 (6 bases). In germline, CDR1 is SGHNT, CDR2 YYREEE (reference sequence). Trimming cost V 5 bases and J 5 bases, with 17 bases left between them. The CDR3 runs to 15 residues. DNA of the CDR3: TGTGCCAGCAGTTTACGGACGGGGGAGAACAATGAGCAGTTCTTC. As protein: CASSLRTGENNEQFF.

CDR3 loop: CASSQDQGNEKLFF. The DNA of the CDR3 is TGCGCCAGCAGCCAAGATCAGGGTAATGAAAAACTGTTTTTT. This sequence joins TRBV4-1 and TRBJ1-4; the D gene is possibly TRBD1 (5 bases). In germline, CDR1 is MGHRA, CDR2 YSYEKL. The CDR3 length is 14 residues. V lost 0 bases and J lost 4, with 6 bases in between.

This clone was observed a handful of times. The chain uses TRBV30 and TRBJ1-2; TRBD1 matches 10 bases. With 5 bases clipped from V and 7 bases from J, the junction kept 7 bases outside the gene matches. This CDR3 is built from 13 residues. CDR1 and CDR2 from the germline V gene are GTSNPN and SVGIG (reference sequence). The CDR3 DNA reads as TGTGCCTGGTCTTGGGACAGGGGACTTGGCTACACCTTC. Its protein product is CAWSWDRGLGYTF.

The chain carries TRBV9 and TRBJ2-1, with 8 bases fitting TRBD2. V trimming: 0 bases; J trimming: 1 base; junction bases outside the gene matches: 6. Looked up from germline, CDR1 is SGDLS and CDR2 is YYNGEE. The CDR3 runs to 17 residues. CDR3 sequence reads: CASSVDPSGPSYNEQFF. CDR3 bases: TGTGCCAGCAGCGTAGATCCTAGCGGGCCGTCCTACAATGAGCAGTTCTTC.

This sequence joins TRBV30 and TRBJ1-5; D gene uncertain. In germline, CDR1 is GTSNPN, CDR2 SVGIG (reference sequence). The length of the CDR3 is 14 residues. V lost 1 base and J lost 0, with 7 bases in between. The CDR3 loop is CAWSGSYSNQPQHF. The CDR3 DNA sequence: TGTGCCTGGAGTGGGTCCTATAGCAATCAGCCCCAGCATTTT.

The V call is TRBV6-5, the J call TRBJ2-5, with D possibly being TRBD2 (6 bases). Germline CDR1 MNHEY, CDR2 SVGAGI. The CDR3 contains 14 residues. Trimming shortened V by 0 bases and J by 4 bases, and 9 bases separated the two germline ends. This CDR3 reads CASSYSWGGETQYF. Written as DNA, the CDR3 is TGTGCCAGCAGTTACTCGTGGGGAGGAGAGACCCAGTACTTC.

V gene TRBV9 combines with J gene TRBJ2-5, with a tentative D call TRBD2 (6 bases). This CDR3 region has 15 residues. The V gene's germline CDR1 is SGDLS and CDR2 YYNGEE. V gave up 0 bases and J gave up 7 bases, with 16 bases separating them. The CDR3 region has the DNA TGTGCCAGCAGCGTAGAGGCGGGTACAGCGGGGACCCAGTACTTC. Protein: CASSVEAGTAGTQYF. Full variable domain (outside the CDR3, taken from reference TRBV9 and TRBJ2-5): DSGVTQTPKHLITATGQRVTLRCSPRSGDLSVYWYQQSLDQGLQFLIQYYNGEERAKGNILERFSAQQFPDLHSELNLSSLELGDSALYFCASSVEAGTAGTQYFGPGTRLLVL.

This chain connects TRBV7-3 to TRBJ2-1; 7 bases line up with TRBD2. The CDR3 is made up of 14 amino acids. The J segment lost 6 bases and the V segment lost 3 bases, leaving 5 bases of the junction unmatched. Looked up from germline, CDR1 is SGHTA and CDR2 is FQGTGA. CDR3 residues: CASSFVAGPNEQFF. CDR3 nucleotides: TGTGCCAGCAGCTTTGTAGCGGGTCCCAATGAGCAGTTCTTC. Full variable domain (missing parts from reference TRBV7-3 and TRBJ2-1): GAGVSQTPSNKVTEKGKYVELRCDPISGHTALYWYRQSLGQGPEFLIYFQGTGAADDSGLPNDRFFAVRPEGSVSTLKIQRTERGDSAVYLCASSFVAGPNEQFFGPGTRLTVL.

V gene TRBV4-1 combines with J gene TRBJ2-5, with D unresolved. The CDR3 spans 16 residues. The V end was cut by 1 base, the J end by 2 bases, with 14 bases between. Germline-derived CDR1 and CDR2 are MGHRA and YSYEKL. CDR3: CASSQVPEQWQETQYF. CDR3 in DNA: TGCGCCAGCAGCCAAGTTCCCGAACAGTGGCAAGAGACCCAGTACTTC.

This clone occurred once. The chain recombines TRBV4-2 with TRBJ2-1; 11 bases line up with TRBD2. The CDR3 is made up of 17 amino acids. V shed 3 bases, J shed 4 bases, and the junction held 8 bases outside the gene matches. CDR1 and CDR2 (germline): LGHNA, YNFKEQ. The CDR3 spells CASSQVAGGILYNEQFF. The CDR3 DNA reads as TGTGCCAGCAGCCAGGTAGCGGGGGGGATCCTTTACAATGAGCAGTTCTTC.

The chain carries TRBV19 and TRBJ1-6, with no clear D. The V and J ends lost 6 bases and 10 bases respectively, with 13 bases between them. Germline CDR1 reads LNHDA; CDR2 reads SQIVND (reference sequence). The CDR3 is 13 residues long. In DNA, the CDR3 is TGTGCCAGTAGACTTCGGACTCAATCACCCCTCCACTTT. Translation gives CASRLRTQSPLHF. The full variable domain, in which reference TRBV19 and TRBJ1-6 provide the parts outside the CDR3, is DGGITQSPKYLFRKEGQNVTLSCEQNLNHDAMYWYRQDPGQGLRLIYYSQIVNDFQKGDIAEGYSVSREKKESFPLTVTSAQKNPTAFYLCASRLRTQSPLHFGNGTRLTVT.

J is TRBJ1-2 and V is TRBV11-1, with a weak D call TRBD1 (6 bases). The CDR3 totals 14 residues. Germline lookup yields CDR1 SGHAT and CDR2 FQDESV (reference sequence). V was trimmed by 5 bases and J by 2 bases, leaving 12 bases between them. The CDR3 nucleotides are TGTGCCAGCAGCGCGCCGGGGGGCAACTATGGCTACACCTTC. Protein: CASSAPGGNYGYTF.

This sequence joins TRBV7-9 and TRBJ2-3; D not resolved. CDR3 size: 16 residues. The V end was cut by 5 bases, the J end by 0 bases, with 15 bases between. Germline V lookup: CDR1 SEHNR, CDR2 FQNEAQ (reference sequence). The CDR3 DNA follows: TGTGCCAGCAGCCCCAGTCAGGAAACTAGCACAGATACGCAGTATTTT. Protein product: CASSPSQETSTDTQYF.

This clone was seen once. The CDR3 sequence is CASKGGKTDTQYF. For the CDR3, the DNA is TGTGCCAGCAAGGGCGGGAAGACAGATACGCAGTATTTT. The chain couples TRBV28 to TRBJ2-3; a possible D gene is TRBD2 (6 bases). V was pared by 7 bases and J by 3 bases, with 11 bases between. CDR1 is MDHEN and CDR2 is SYDVKM in the germline V gene. CDR3 size: 13 residues.

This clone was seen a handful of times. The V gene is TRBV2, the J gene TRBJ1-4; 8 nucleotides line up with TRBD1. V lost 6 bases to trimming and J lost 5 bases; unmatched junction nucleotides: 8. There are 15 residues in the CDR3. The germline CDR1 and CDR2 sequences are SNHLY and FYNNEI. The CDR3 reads CASRKGTGLNEKLFF. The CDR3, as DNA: TGTGCCAGCAGAAAAGGGACAGGACTAAATGAAAAACTGTTTTTT.

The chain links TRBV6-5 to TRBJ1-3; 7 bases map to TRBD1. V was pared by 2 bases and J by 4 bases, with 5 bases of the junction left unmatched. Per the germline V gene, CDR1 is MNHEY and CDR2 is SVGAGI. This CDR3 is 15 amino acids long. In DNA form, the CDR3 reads TGTGCCAGCAGTTACGACAGGGCAAGCGGAAACACCATATATTTT. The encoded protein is CASSYDRASGNTIYF.

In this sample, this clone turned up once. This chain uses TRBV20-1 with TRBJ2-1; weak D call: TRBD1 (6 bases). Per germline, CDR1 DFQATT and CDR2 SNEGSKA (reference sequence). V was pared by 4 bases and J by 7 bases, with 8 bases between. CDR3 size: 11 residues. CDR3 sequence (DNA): TGCAGTGCTACCAGGGGAAATGAGCAGTTCTTC. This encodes CSATRGNEQFF.

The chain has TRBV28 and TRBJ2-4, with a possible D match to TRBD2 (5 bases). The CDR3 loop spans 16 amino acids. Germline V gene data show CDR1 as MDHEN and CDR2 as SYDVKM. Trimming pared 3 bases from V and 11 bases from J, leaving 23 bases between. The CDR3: CASSLYEGRPPIVQYF. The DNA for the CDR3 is TGTGCCAGCAGTTTGTATGAGGGCCGTCCCCCTATAGTTCAGTACTTC.

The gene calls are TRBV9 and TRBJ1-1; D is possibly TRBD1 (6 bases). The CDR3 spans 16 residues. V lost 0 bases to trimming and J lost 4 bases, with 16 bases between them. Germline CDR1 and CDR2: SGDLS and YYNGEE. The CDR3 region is CASSVEGRGGRTEAFF. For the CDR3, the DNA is TGTGCCAGCAGCGTAGAGGGGAGGGGGGGCCGCACTGAAGCTTTCTTT.